A single sample is the source of the 2 T cell receptor beta chains below, sequenced in a study of T cells in Graves' hyperthyroidism and ophthalmopathy. TCR beta CDR3 regions were amplified from RNA transcripts. The HTBI set primed first-round TCR CDR3 RT-PCR. Using its own MiXCR run on the multiplex PCR reads, TCRdb lists one record per CDR3 protein. The sample carries roughly 500,000 distinct CDR3 sequences, around 42% recorded once. The sequenced material came from peripheral blood or thyroid tissue (not recorded which). Receptors originate from an adult woman with Graves' disease, either hyperthyroidism or ophthalmopathy (not recorded which).

The chain recombines TRBV14 with TRBJ2-7; 9 bases fit TRBD2. CDR3 length: 15 residues. V trimming: 4 bases; J trimming: 2 bases; junction bases outside the gene matches: 6. Germline V gives CDR1 SGHDN, CDR2 FVKESK. CDR3 nucleotide sequence: TGTGCCAGCAGCCGGTTAGCGGGAGATGCCTACGAGCAGTACTTC. Translation: CASSRLAGDAYEQYF.

This clonotype was seen a single time. This could be a read error, since a much larger clone is one nucleotide away. This chain links TRBV5-4 with TRBJ2-5; 9 bases align to TRBD2. Germline CDR1 is SGHNT and CDR2 is YYREEE (reference sequence). The CDR3 length is 15 residues. As DNA, the CDR3 is TGTGCCGGCAGCTGGCGGACTAGCGCCCAAGAGACCCAGTACTTC. Its translation is CAGSWRTSAQETQYF.